Below, 6 T cell receptor beta chains from the same sample are listed, as sequenced in a study of blood T cell repertoires in COVID-19. The repertoire was sequenced with immunoSEQ multiplex PCR; TCRdb's copy has only in-frame clones and lacks some. The sample gives approximately 88,000 clones, more than 75% of which show up once; 15% to 20% is in the top ten. Sequencing was performed on peripheral blood. Receptor source: a woman older than 75 with active or convalescent COVID-19.

The gene calls are TRBV7-8 and TRBJ1-1; perhaps TRBD1 as D (5 bases). V was shortened by 1 base and J by 3 bases, with 15 bases between the two germline ends. CDR3 length: 16 amino acids. Germline V gives CDR1 SGHVS, CDR2 FQNEAQ. CDR3 amino acids: CASSLDWVGEDTEAFF. Here the CDR3 DNA reads TGTGCCAGCAGCTTAGACTGGGTGGGGGAGGACACTGAAGCTTTCTTT.

V usage is TRBV6-5 and J usage is TRBJ2-7; TRBD1 agrees at 7 bases. This CDR3 is 13 amino acids long. The germline V gene encodes CDR1 MNHEY and CDR2 SVGAGI. V dropped 7 bases and J dropped 1; count of bases not matched to a gene: 4. DNA of the CDR3: TGTGCCAGCACCCGGGACAGTTCCTACGAGCAGTACTTC. This translates into CASTRDSSYEQYF.

In this sample, this clone turned up a few times. This rearrangement joins TRBV7-8 to TRBJ2-1; 7 bases align to TRBD2. Germline values: CDR1 SGHVS, CDR2 FQNEAQ. The junction had 3 bases not matched to a gene; V was cut back by 3 bases and J by 4 bases. There are 14 residues in the CDR3. CDR3 in DNA: TGTGCCAGCAGCTTTGCGGGGGAGTACAATGAGCAGTTCTTC. Amino acid sequence: CASSFAGEYNEQFF.

The chain is built from TRBV5-5 and TRBJ1-5; D is possibly TRBD1 (6 bases). The CDR3 sequence is 15 residues long. V lost 2 bases, J lost 0 bases, and 9 bases lay in between. Germline CDR1 and CDR2: SGHKS and YYEKEE (reference sequence). The CDR3 bases are TGTGCCAGCAGCTTCGGACAGAATAGCAATCAGCCCCAGCATTTT. Translated: CASSFGQNSNQPQHF.

The chain uses TRBV25-1 and TRBJ1-2, with 7 bases identical to TRBD1. Germline CDR1 is MGHDK and CDR2 is SYGVNS. CDR3 length: 16 residues. J lost 4 bases, V lost 5 bases, and 13 bases had no gene match. CDR3 amino acids: CASSPRDSGLGYGYTF. DNA of the CDR3: TGTGCCAGCAGTCCTCGGGACAGTGGTCTTGGCTATGGCTACACCTTC.

J is TRBJ1-5 and V is TRBV5-6; 7 bases map to TRBD1. J lost 5 bases, V lost 4 bases, and 6 bases had no gene match. Germline V lookup: CDR1 SGHDT, CDR2 YYEEEE. There are 14 residues in the CDR3. The CDR3 loop reads CASSSRQGYQPQHF. CDR3 sequence (DNA): TGTGCCAGCAGCAGTAGACAGGGCTATCAGCCCCAGCATTTT.